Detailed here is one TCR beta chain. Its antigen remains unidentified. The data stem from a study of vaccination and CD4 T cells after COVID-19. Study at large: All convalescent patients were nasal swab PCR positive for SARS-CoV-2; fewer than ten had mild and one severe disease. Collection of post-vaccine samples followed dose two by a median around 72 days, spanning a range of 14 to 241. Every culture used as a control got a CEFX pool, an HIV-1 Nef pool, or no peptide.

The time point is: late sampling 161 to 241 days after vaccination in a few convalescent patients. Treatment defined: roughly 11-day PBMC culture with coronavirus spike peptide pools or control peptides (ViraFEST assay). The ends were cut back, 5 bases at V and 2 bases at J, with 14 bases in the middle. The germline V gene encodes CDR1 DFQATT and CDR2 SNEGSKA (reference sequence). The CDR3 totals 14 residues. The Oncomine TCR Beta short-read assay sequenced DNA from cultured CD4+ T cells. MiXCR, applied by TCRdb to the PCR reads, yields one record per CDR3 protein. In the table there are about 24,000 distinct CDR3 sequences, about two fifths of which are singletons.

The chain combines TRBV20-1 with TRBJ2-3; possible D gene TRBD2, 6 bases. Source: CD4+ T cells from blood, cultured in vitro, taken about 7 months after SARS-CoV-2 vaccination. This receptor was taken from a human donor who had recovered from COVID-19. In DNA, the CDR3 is TGCAGTGCTTGGCGCGGGAAGTACACAGATACGCAGTATTTT. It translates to CSAWRGKYTDTQYF.